The 5 T cell receptor beta chains given below trace back to one sample, sequenced in a study of blood T cell repertoires in COVID-19. Sequenced by immunoSEQ multiplex PCR; TCRdb stores in-frame clones only, minus some. In the table there are 400,000 to 450,000 clones, roughly 89% of which are singletons. The specimen was peripheral blood. These receptor sequences come from a young man with COVID-19, enrolled during active disease.

The CDR3 coding sequence is TGTGCCAGCTCCCCTACAGGGGATTACGAGCAGTACTTC. This codes for CASSPTGDYEQYF. This chain joins TRBV18 and TRBJ2-7; 7 nucleotides agree with TRBD1. This CDR3 region has 13 residues. Germline V gene data show CDR1 as KGHSH and CDR2 as LQKENI. Trimming at V came to 6 bases and at J to 4 bases, leaving 6 bases not matched to a gene.

The rearrangement links TRBV28 to TRBJ1-2; D is possibly TRBD1 (6 bases). V was cut by 2 bases and J by 4 bases, with 11 bases left in between. There are 14 residues in the CDR3. Germline values: CDR1 MDHEN, CDR2 SYDVKM. The CDR3 sequence: CASSLGSGAYGYTF. CDR3 DNA: TGTGCCAGCAGTTTAGGGTCAGGGGCCTATGGCTACACCTTC.

The J gene is TRBJ1-5, the V gene TRBV11-2; TRBD1 matches at 7 bases. After removal of 5 bases from V and 5 bases from J, the junction contained 3 bases not matched to a gene. CDR1 and CDR2 (germline): SGHAT, FQNNGV. The CDR3 covers 13 residues. The CDR3: CASSSDRDQPQHF. In nucleotides, the CDR3 is TGTGCCAGCAGCAGCGACAGGGATCAGCCCCAGCATTTT. The full variable domain, rest sourced from reference TRBV11-2 and TRBJ1-5, is EAGVAQSPRYKIIEKRQSVAFWCNPISGHATLYWYQQILGQGPKLLIQFQNNGVVDDSQLPKDRFSAERLKGVDSTLKIQPAKLEDSAVYLCASSSDRDQPQHFGDGTRLSIL.

The chain links TRBV5-4 to TRBJ2-5; possibly TRBD2 for D (6 bases). Trimming stripped 4 bases from V and 2 bases from J, with 12 bases between. The CDR3 contains 14 residues. Per the germline V gene, CDR1 is SGHNT and CDR2 is YYREEE (reference sequence). Here the CDR3 reads CASSGVAEQETQYF. DNA of the CDR3: TGTGCCAGCAGCGGAGTAGCGGAGCAAGAGACCCAGTACTTC.

The chain has TRBV5-5 and TRBJ2-5; perhaps TRBD2 as D (5 bases). V lost 4 bases to trimming and J lost 5 bases, with 15 bases between them. The CDR3 consists of 14 residues. Germline-derived CDR1 and CDR2 are SGHKS and YYEKEE (reference sequence). The CDR3 DNA is TGTGCCAGCAGCCCGTTAAACGGGGAGGAGACCCAGTACTTC. It translates to CASSPLNGEETQYF.